This T cell receptor beta chain is drawn from a study of T cell responses to AZD1222 COVID-19 vaccine. Trimming stripped 6 bases from V and 0 bases from J, with 18 bases between. This CDR3 spans 17 amino acids. CDR1 and CDR2 (germline): MDHEN, SYDVKM. Assay used: immunoSEQ multiplex PCR; TCRdb lists only in-frame clones, some missing. This sample has roughly 150,000 clones; 85% to 95% occur once, and the top ten carry around 1.5%. A word on this clone: Antigen specificity is unknown.

General study findings and limits: Unmutated regions of variants are reportedly targeted by nearly half of spike-specific TCRs. When two AZD1222 doses had been given, Spike-specific TCR breadth and depth rose. Every sample of the repertoires postdated the peak T cell response.

Sample: peripheral blood, taken on day 0 of AZD1222 vaccination. The clonotype originates from an adult in good health. J is TRBJ2-1 and V is TRBV28; no definite D call. The CDR3: CASSPIGGANSYNEQFF. CDR3 bases: TGTGCCAGCAGCCCCATAGGCGGAGCCAACTCCTACAATGAGCAGTTCTTC.